This entry describes one TCR beta chain. Its cognate antigen is unknown. The table came from immunoSEQ multiplex PCR; TCRdb's copy has only in-frame clones and leaves some out. This table holds 150,000 or so clones. The data originate from a study of T cell responses to AZD1222 COVID-19 vaccine. J lost 0 bases, V lost 5 bases, and 8 bases had no gene match. Germline CDR1 and CDR2: SEHNR and FQNEAQ (reference sequence). CDR3 length: 17 amino acids. Study-level points and caveats: At baseline, seropositivity was found in only six or seven AZD1222 recipients. Variant regions that are unmutated are reportedly the target of nearly half of spike-specific TCRs.

The clonotype was recovered from an adult in good health. Sequences were obtained from peripheral blood. The V and J genes are TRBV7-9 and TRBJ2-2; 8 positions match TRBD2. The CDR3 DNA follows: TGTGCCAGCAGCCCGGGGAGCGGGGGCACGAACACCGGGGAGCTGTTTTTT. This encodes CASSPGSGGTNTGELFF.